This TCR beta chain was found in a study of shared clonotypes between healthy human individuals. Several immunoSEQ plates received, in even portions, the genomic DNA of each subset. Template for every sorted-subset replicate PCR totaled approximately 200 ng DNA, around 33,000 T cell genomes. TCRdb keeps only in-frame clones here, not all; method: immunoSEQ multiplex PCR. This table holds 2 million to 2.5 million clones, 85% to 95% found once. Concerning this clone: What it recognizes is unknown.

Findings and limits, study-wide: Estimated clonotype richness was generally higher in naive than memory subsets.

This CDR3 region has 17 residues. J was trimmed by 7 bases and V by 9 bases; bases with no gene match: 19. CDR1 LNHDA and CDR2 SQIVND come from the germline V gene (reference sequence). The clonotype comes from a man between 18 and 29 years old in good health. Some clones in this sample may be carry-over from other donors' samples. What was sequenced was naive CD4+ T cells from PBMCs. Sample subset: CD45RA+ positively selected. The rearrangement uses TRBV19 and TRBJ2-2; 8 nucleotides line up with TRBD1. CDR3 in amino acids: CASLRRDRRPTDGELFF. The CDR3 DNA follows: TGTGCCAGCCTCCGGAGGGACAGGCGTCCGACGGACGGGGAGCTGTTTTTT.